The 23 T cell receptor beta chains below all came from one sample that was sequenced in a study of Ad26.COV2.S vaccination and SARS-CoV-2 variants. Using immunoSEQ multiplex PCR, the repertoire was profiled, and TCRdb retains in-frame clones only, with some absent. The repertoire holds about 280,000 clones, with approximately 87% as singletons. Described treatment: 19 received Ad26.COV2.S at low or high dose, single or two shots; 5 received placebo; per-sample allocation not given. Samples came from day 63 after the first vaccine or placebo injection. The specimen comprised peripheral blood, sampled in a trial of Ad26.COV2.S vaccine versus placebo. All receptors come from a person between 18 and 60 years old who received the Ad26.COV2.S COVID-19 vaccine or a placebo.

The CDR3 nucleotides are TGTGCCAGCAGTGTTTTCCGGCGGACTAGTTATAGCTACGAGCAGTACTTC. Amino acid sequence: CASSVFRRTSYSYEQYF. V usage is TRBV6-1 and J usage is TRBJ2-7; 7 bases map to TRBD2. The CDR3 runs to 17 residues. Germline trimming cut 4 bases from V and 3 bases from J; bases unmatched to any gene: 15. CDR1 MNHNS and CDR2 SASEGT come from the germline V gene.

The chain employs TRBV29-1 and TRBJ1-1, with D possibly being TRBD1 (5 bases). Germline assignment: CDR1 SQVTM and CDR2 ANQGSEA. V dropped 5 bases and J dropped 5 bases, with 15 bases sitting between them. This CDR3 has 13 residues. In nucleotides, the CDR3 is TGCAGCGTTCTTGTCCCACCAGGGACTGAAGCTTTCTTT. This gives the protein CSVLVPPGTEAFF.

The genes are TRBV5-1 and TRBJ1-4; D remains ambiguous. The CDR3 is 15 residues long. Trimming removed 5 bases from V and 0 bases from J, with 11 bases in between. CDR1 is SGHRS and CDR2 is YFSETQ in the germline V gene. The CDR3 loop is CASRLSLATNEKLFF. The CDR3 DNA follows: TGCGCCAGCAGACTCTCTCTTGCAACTAATGAAAAACTGTTTTTT.

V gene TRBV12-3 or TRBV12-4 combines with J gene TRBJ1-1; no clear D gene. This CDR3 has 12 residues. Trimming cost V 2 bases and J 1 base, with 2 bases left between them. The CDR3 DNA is TGTGCCAGCAGTTTAAGGAACACTGAAGCTTTCTTT. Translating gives CASSLRNTEAFF.

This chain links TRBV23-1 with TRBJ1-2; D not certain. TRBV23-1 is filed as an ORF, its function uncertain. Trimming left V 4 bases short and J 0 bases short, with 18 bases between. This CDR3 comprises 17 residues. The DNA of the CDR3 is TGCGCCAGCAGTCCCTCGGAGCGTGCTTCTTCTAACTATGGCTACACCTTC. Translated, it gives CASSPSERASSNYGYTF.

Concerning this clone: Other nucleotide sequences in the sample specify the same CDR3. The CDR3 here is CASSLVGGHGYTF. CDR3 sequence (DNA): TGCGCCAGCAGCTTGGTGGGAGGGCATGGCTACACCTTC. The chain links TRBV5-1 to TRBJ1-2; D is undetermined. The CDR3 contains 13 residues. Between the trimmed V and J ends, which lost 0 bases and 6 bases, there was a span of 9 bases. In germline, CDR1 is SGHRS, CDR2 YFSETQ.

In DNA, the CDR3 is TGTGCCAGCAGCACCCTACCGCAGGGAGACACTGAAGCTTTCTTT. It specifies CASSTLPQGDTEAFF. V usage is TRBV9 and J usage is TRBJ1-1, with a possible D match to TRBD1 (5 bases). The CDR3 loop spans 15 amino acids. V was pared by 4 bases and J by 3 bases, with 16 bases between. Germline V gene data show CDR1 as SGDLS and CDR2 as YYNGEE.

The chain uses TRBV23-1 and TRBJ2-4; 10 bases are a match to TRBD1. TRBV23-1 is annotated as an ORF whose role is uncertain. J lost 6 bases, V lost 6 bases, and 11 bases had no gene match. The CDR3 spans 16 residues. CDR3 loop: CASSRPGDRGTNIQYF. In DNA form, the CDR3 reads TGCGCCAGCAGCCGCCCCGGGGACAGGGGTACAAACATTCAGTACTTC.

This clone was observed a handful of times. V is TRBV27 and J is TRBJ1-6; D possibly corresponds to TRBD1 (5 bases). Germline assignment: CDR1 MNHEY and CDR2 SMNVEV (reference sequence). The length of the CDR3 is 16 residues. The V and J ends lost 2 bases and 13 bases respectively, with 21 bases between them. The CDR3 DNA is TGTGCCAGCAGTTTAGGACAATACCATAAGAAGTTCCCCCTCCACTTT. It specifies CASSLGQYHKKFPLHF.

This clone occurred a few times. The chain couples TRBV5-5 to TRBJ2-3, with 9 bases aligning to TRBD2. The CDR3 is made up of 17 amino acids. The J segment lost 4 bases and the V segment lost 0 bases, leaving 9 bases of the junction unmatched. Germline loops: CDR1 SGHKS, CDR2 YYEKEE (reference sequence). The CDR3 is CASSLGPHAGGADTQYF. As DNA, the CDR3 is TGTGCCAGCAGCTTGGGCCCCCACGCGGGAGGGGCAGATACGCAGTATTTT.

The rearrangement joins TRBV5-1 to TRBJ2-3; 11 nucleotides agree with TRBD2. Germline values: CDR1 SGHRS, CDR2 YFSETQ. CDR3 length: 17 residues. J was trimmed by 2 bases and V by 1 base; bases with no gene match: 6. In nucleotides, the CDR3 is TGCGCCAGCAGCTTGCGGGCTAGCGGGGGGCCCACAGATACGCAGTATTTT. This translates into CASSLRASGGPTDTQYF.

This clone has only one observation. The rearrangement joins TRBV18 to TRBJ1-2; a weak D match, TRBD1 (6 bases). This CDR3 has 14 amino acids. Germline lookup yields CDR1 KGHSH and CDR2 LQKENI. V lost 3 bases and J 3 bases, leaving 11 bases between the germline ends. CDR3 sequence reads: CASSPVRTDYGYTF. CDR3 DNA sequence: TGTGCCAGCTCACCCGTACGGACAGACTATGGCTACACCTTC.

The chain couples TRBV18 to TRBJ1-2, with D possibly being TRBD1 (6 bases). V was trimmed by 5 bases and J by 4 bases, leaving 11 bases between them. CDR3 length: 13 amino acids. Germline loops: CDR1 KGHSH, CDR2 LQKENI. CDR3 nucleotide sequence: TGTGCCAGCTCAGCGGACAGTGCCTATGGCTACACCTTC. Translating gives CASSADSAYGYTF.

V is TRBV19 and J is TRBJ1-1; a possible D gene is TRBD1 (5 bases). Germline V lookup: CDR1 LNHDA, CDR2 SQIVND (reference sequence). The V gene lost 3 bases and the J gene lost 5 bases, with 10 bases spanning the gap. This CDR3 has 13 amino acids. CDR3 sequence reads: CASSMTRGTEAFF. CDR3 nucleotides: TGTGCCAGTAGTATGACTCGGGGGACTGAAGCTTTCTTT. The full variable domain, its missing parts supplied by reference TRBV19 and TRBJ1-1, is DGGITQSPKYLFRKEGQNVTLSCEQNLNHDAMYWYRQDPGQGLRLIYYSQIVNDFQKGDIAEGYSVSREKKESFPLTVTSAQKNPTAFYLCASSMTRGTEAFFGQGTRLTVV.

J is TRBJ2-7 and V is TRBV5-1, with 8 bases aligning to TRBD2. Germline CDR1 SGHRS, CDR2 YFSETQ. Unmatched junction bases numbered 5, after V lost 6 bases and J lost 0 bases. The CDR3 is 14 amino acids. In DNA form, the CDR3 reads TGCGCCAGCACTTCGGGGACTAGCTCCTACGAGCAGTACTTC. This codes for CASTSGTSSYEQYF.

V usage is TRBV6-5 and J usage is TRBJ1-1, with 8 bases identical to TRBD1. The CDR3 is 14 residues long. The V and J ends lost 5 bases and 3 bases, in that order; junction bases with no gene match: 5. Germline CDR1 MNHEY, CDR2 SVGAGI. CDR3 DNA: TGTGCCAGCAGTCCGCTACAGGGGGACACTGAAGCTTTCTTT. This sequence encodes CASSPLQGDTEAFF.

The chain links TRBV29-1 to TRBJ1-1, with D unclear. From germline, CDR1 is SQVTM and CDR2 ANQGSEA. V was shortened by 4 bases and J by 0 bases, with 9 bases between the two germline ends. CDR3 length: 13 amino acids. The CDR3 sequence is CSVAGRLNTEAFF. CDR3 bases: TGCAGCGTTGCGGGCAGACTGAACACTGAAGCTTTCTTT.

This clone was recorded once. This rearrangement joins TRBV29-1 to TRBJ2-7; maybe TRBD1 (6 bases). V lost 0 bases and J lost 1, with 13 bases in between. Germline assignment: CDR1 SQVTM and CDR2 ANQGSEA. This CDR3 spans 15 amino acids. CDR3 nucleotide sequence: TGCAGCGTTGAAGAAGGGGGAGAAAAATCCTACGAGCAGTACTTC. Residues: CSVEEGGEKSYEQYF.

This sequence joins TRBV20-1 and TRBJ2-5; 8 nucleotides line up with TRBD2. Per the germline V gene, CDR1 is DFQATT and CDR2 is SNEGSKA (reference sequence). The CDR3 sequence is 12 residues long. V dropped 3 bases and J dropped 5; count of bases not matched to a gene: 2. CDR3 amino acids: CSASGGGETQYF. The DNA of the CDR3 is TGCAGTGCTAGTGGCGGGGGGGAGACCCAGTACTTC.

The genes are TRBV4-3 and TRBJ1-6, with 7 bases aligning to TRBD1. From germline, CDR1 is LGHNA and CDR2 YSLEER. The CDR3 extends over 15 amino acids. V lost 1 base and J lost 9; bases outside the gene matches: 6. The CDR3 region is CASSQGGGGGSPLHF. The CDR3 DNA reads TGCGCCAGCAGCCAAGGTGGAGGGGGCGGTTCACCCCTCCACTTT.

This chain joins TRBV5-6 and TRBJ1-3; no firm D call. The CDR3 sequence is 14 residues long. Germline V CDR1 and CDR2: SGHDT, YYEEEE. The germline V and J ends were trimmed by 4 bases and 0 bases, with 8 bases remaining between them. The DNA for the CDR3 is TGTGCCAGCAGCCGGTGGGGCTCTGGAAACACCATATATTTT. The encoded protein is CASSRWGSGNTIYF.

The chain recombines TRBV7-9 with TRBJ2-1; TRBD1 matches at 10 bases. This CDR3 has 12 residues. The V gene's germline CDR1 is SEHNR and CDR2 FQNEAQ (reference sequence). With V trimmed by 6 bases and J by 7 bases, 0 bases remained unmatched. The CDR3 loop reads CASRDRGNEQFF. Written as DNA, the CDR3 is TGTGCCAGCAGGGACAGGGGGAATGAGCAGTTCTTC.

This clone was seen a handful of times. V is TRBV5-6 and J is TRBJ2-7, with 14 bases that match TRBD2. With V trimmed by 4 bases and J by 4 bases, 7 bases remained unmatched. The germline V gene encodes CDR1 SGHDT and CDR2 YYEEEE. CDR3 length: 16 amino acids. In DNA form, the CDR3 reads TGTGCCAGCAGCCGAGGGACTAGCGGGAGAGGATACGAGCAGTACTTC. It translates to CASSRGTSGRGYEQYF.